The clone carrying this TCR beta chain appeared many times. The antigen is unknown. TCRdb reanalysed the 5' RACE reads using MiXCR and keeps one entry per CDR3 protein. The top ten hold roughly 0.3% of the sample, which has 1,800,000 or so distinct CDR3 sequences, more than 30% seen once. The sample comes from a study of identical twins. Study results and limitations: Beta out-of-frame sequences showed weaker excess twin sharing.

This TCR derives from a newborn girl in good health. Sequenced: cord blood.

CDR3 bases: TGTGCCAGCAGTTTAAGGGGAGAGAGGGGCTACACCTTC. Protein: CASSLRGERGYTF. The chain carries TRBV27 and TRBJ1-2, with TRBD1 as a possible D gene (5 bases). Trimming removed 2 bases at V and 8 bases at J, with 12 bases between. This CDR3 region has 13 residues. The germline CDR1 and CDR2 sequences are MNHEY and SMNVEV (reference sequence).